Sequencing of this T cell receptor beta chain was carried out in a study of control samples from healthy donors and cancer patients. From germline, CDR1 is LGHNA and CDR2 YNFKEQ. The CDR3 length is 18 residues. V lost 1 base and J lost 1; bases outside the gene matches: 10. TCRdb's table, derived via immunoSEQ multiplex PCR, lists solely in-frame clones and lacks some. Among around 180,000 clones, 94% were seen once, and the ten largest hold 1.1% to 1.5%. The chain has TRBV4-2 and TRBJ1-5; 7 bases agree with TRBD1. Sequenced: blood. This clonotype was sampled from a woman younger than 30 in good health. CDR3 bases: TGTGCCAGCAGCCAAGGGACAGGAGACCAGGGGAGCAATCAGCCCCAGCATTTT. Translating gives CASSQGTGDQGSNQPQHF.